The 29 T cell receptor beta chains below come from one sample, sequenced in a study of control samples from healthy donors and cancer patients. Using immunoSEQ multiplex PCR, the repertoire was profiled, and TCRdb retains in-frame clones only, with some absent. The repertoire holds approximately 89,000 clones, with approximately 87% as singletons. The specimen was blood. The receptors shown here come from a man aged 45 to 65 in good health.

The V and J genes are TRBV7-2 and TRBJ2-7; perhaps TRBD2 as D (5 bases). Trimming cost V 1 base and J 5 bases, with 9 bases left between them. This CDR3 contains 13 residues. Per germline, CDR1 SGHTA and CDR2 FQGNSA. The CDR3, as DNA: TGTGCCAGCAGCTTAGGGCGGGCACACGAGCAGTACTTC. Translation: CASSLGRAHEQYF. Filled out from reference TRBV7-2 and TRBJ2-7, the complete variable domain reads GAGVSQSPSNKVTEKGKDVELRCDPISGHTALYWYRQSLGQGLEFLIYFQGNSAPDKSGLPSDRFSAERTGGSVSTLTIQRTQQEDSAVYLCASSLGRAHEQYFGPGTRLTVT.

This sequence joins TRBV6-5 and TRBJ2-1; 9 bases line up with TRBD2. V was clipped by 7 bases and J by 6 bases; unmatched bases: 4. Germline V CDR1 and CDR2: MNHEY, SVGAGI. This CDR3 is built from 13 residues. The CDR3 nucleotides read TGTGCCAGCATGCAGGGACTAGCCAATGAGCAGTTCTTC. As protein: CASMQGLANEQFF.

V is TRBV6-5 and J is TRBJ2-1, with 7 bases fitting TRBD1. Germline lookup yields CDR1 MNHEY and CDR2 SVGAGI. This CDR3 comprises 13 residues. Germline trimming cut 5 bases from V and 7 bases from J; bases unmatched to any gene: 5. CDR3 loop: CASSKTGLNEQFF. Written as DNA, the CDR3 is TGTGCCAGCAGTAAGACAGGGTTGAATGAGCAGTTCTTC.

The rearrangement links TRBV9 to TRBJ2-1; 10 nucleotides align to TRBD2. CDR1 is SGDLS, CDR2 YYNGEE, per germline. V lost 3 bases and J lost 5; bases outside the gene matches: 8. The CDR3 consists of 16 residues. The CDR3 DNA reads as TGTGCCAGCAGCGCCCAACCTAGCGGGAGTAACAATGAGCAGTTCTTC. This codes for CASSAQPSGSNNEQFF.

The gene calls are TRBV12-5 and TRBJ2-2; D ambiguous. Germline V gene lookup returns CDR1 LGHNT and CDR2 FRNRAP. Trimming removed 5 bases from V and 5 bases from J, with 6 bases in between. The CDR3 has 12 residues. This CDR3 is CASGPRTGELFF. CDR3 DNA: TGTGCTAGTGGTCCAAGAACCGGGGAGCTGTTTTTT.

V and J are TRBV6-5 and TRBJ2-4; D call uncertain. Germline V gives CDR1 MNHEY, CDR2 SVGAGI. Trimming removed 6 bases from V and 3 bases from J, with 9 bases in between. This CDR3 is built from 13 residues. CDR3 sequence (DNA): TGTGCCAGCAGCCCCGGCGGCAAAAACATTCAGTACTTC. Its protein is CASSPGGKNIQYF.

J is TRBJ1-1 and V is TRBV30, with TRBD1 matching 11 bases. With 5 bases clipped from V and 5 bases from J, the junction kept 7 bases outside the gene matches. The CDR3 is 14 residues long. The germline V gene encodes CDR1 GTSNPN and CDR2 SVGIG (reference sequence). CDR3 sequence (DNA): TGTGCCTGGGAATCCGGGACAGGGGGTACTGAAGCTTTCTTT. It translates to CAWESGTGGTEAFF.

This clone occurred a few times. CDR3 region: CASSLEASGGNTDTQYF. The CDR3 nucleotides are TGTGCCAGCAGCTTGGAGGCTAGCGGGGGGAACACAGATACGCAGTATTTT. The V gene is TRBV5-4, the J gene TRBJ2-3; TRBD2 agrees at 11 bases. V shed 0 bases and J 2 bases; nucleotides not matched to a gene: 5. Germline V gene lookup returns CDR1 SGHNT and CDR2 YYREEE (reference sequence). The CDR3 is made up of 17 amino acids.

The gene calls are TRBV4-2 and TRBJ2-6; 7 bases are a match to TRBD1. The CDR3 consists of 18 residues. V lost 1 base, J lost 0 bases, and 6 bases stayed unmatched. Germline V lookup: CDR1 LGHNA, CDR2 YNFKEQ. The DNA of the CDR3 is TGTGCCAGCAGCCAAGTGGGGACAGCCAACTCTGGGGCCAACGTCCTGACTTTC. Encoded protein: CASSQVGTANSGANVLTF.

The chain is built from TRBV28 and TRBJ1-5; D call uncertain. Germline V gene data show CDR1 as MDHEN and CDR2 as SYDVKM. The CDR3 contains 17 residues. V was trimmed by 2 bases and J by 3 bases, leaving 17 bases between them. CDR3 DNA: TGTGCCAGCAGTTTAATTCGATGGCAGGATTTCAATCAGCCCCAGCATTTT. Protein: CASSLIRWQDFNQPQHF. Variable domain in full (rest from reference TRBV28 and TRBJ1-5): DVKVTQSSRYLVKRTGEKVFLECVQDMDHENMFWYRQDPGLGLRLIYFSYDVKMKEKGDIPEGYSVSREKKERFSLILESASTNQTSMYLCASSLIRWQDFNQPQHFGDGTRLSIL.

The rearrangement links TRBV6-1 to TRBJ1-6; 10 bases align to TRBD1. The CDR3 covers 14 residues. The V gene end was trimmed by 3 bases and the J gene end by 13 bases; junction bases not matched to a gene: 6. From germline, CDR1 is MNHNS and CDR2 SASEGT. The chain's CDR3 is CASSDGTGALPLHF. As DNA, the CDR3 is TGTGCCAGCAGTGACGGGACAGGGGCCCTGCCCCTCCACTTT.

The chain joins TRBV7-2 to TRBJ1-1, with a tentative D call TRBD1 (5 bases). V lost 5 bases and J lost 3, with 16 bases in between. The CDR3 consists of 15 residues. The germline V gene encodes CDR1 SGHTA and CDR2 FQGNSA. CDR3 protein: CASSTFVGGYTEAFF. Here the CDR3 DNA reads TGTGCCAGCAGCACTTTTGTCGGGGGGTACACTGAAGCTTTCTTT.

The J gene is TRBJ2-7, the V gene TRBV19, with D perhaps TRBD2 (6 bases). V lost 8 bases to trimming and J lost 2 bases, with 13 bases between them. The germline CDR1 and CDR2 sequences are LNHDA and SQIVND (reference sequence). The CDR3 consists of 13 residues. The CDR3 DNA sequence: TGTGCCAGTTCCCCCGGGACTCCCTACGAGCAGTACTTC. This gives the protein CASSPGTPYEQYF.

The gene calls are TRBV7-2 and TRBJ2-7; 9 bases align to TRBD2. From germline, CDR1 is SGHTA and CDR2 FQGNSA. Unmatched junction bases numbered 3, after V lost 0 bases and J lost 6 bases. The CDR3 extends over 14 amino acids. The CDR3 region has the DNA TGTGCCAGCAGCTTAGCAACTAGCGGGCTCGAGCAGTACTTC. Translation gives CASSLATSGLEQYF.

The rearrangement uses TRBV7-2 and TRBJ2-5, with 9 positions matching TRBD1. With V trimmed by 7 bases and J by 4 bases, 10 bases remained unmatched. The CDR3 consists of 15 residues. CDR1 and CDR2 from the germline V gene are SGHTA and FQGNSA. CDR3 loop: CASNWAGTGSETQYF. DNA for the CDR3: TGTGCCAGCAATTGGGCGGGGACAGGGTCAGAGACCCAGTACTTC. Full variable domain (remainder filled in from reference TRBV7-2 and TRBJ2-5): GAGVSQSPSNKVTEKGKDVELRCDPISGHTALYWYRQSLGQGLEFLIYFQGNSAPDKSGLPSDRFSAERTGGSVSTLTIQRTQQEDSAVYLCASNWAGTGSETQYFGPGTRLLVL.

V and J are TRBV10-3 and TRBJ2-7; D possibly uses TRBD1 or TRBD2 (6 bases each). The germline V gene encodes CDR1 ENHRY and CDR2 SYGVKD. The CDR3 has 14 amino acids. V lost 7 bases and J lost 2, with 15 bases in between. The DNA of the CDR3 is TGTGCCATCACCACGGGGGCCGCCGCCTACGAGCAGTACTTC. Amino acid sequence: CAITTGAAAYEQYF.

J is TRBJ2-4 and V is TRBV5-1; 7 nucleotides match TRBD1. Trimming took 4 bases from V and 9 from J; bases not matched to a gene: 10. The CDR3 is 14 amino acids. Germline V gene data show CDR1 as SGHRS and CDR2 as YFSETQ. CDR3 sequence (DNA): TGCGCCAGCAGCCCGGGGACAGACCCCGGCATTCAGTACTTC. It codes for CASSPGTDPGIQYF.

CDR3 bases: TGCGCCAGCAGCCAAGTGTATTCCCCGGGCAAAAACATTCAGTACTTC. Amino acid sequence: CASSQVYSPGKNIQYF. This chain connects TRBV4-3 to TRBJ2-4, with unresolved D. Germline assignment: CDR1 LGHNA and CDR2 YSLEER. This CDR3 has 16 amino acids. The V and J ends lost 1 base and 3 bases respectively, with 13 bases between them.

The CDR3 nucleotides read TGTGCCAGCAGCACGGGGGTGAACACTGAAGCTTTCTTT. As protein: CASSTGVNTEAFF. The chain links TRBV9 to TRBJ1-1, with D perhaps matching TRBD1 (5 bases). Germline values: CDR1 SGDLS, CDR2 YYNGEE. This CDR3 has 13 amino acids. Trimming took off 4 bases at V and 0 bases at J, with 7 bases between the two ends.

The chain joins TRBV2 to TRBJ2-5, with D hard to call. The CDR3 runs 15 residues. Deletions cut 6 bases from V and 5 bases from J, with 19 bases between. Germline CDR1 reads SNHLY; CDR2 reads FYNNEI. The CDR3 sequence is CASRQWNLSEETQYF. The CDR3 DNA reads as TGTGCCAGCAGGCAATGGAACCTCTCAGAGGAGACCCAGTACTTC.

The rearrangement links TRBV2 to TRBJ2-3; D is perhaps TRBD1 or TRBD2 (6 bases each). With 6 bases removed from V and 0 bases from J, the gap between germline ends came to 10 bases. CDR1 is SNHLY and CDR2 is FYNNEI in the germline V gene. The CDR3 has 14 amino acids. CDR3 region: CASREGGSTDTQYF. The CDR3 DNA reads TGTGCCAGCAGGGAGGGGGGTAGCACAGATACGCAGTATTTT.

The V call is TRBV28, the J call TRBJ1-2, with D possibly matching TRBD1 (5 bases). Germline-derived CDR1 and CDR2 are MDHEN and SYDVKM. The ends were cut back, 7 bases at V and 4 bases at J, with 16 bases in the middle. The CDR3 is 14 residues long. The CDR3 coding sequence is TGTGCCAGCAACTACGGGGCGGGAGGCTATGGCTACACCTTC. It yields the protein CASNYGAGGYGYTF.

This clone was counted a single time. J is TRBJ2-2 and V is TRBV11-3, with 7 nucleotides matching TRBD2. The CDR3 spans 20 residues. Unmatched junction bases numbered 14, after V lost 1 base and J lost 0 bases. CDR1 and CDR2 from the germline V gene are SGHNT and YENEEA. This chain's CDR3 is CASSLGLPLAGATNTGELFF. CDR3 bases: TGTGCCAGCAGCTTAGGTCTCCCTTTAGCGGGCGCCACGAACACCGGGGAGCTGTTTTTT. Variable domain in full (rest from reference TRBV11-3 and TRBJ2-2): EAGVVQSPRYKIIEKKQPVAFWCNPISGHNTLYWYLQNLGQGPELLIRYENEEAVDDSQLPKDRFSAERLKGVDSTLKIQPAELGDSAVYLCASSLGLPLAGATNTGELFFGEGSRLTVL.

The genes are TRBV27 and TRBJ1-5; no reliable D call. V dropped 5 bases and J dropped 1 base, with 21 bases sitting between them. The CDR3 is made up of 18 amino acids. Germline CDR1 MNHEY, CDR2 SMNVEV (reference sequence). CDR3 protein: CASSPRVFSSRSNQPQHF. DNA of the CDR3: TGTGCCAGCAGTCCCCGGGTTTTTAGCTCACGAAGCAATCAGCCCCAGCATTTT.

The CDR3 sequence: CASSPRQASETEAFF. CDR3 bases: TGTGCCAGCTCACCTCGACAGGCTTCCGAGACTGAAGCTTTCTTT. This chain uses TRBV18 with TRBJ1-1; D perhaps matches TRBD1 (6 bases). The germline V and J ends were trimmed by 3 bases and 5 bases, with 16 bases remaining between them. This CDR3 comprises 15 residues. Germline CDR1 reads KGHSH; CDR2 reads LQKENI.

This chain links TRBV7-2 with TRBJ2-3; D tentatively fits TRBD1 or TRBD2 (5 bases each). Trimming cost V 4 bases and J 6 bases, with 11 bases left between them. The CDR3 extends over 13 amino acids. Germline CDR1 reads SGHTA; CDR2 reads FQGNSA. The CDR3 DNA sequence: TGTGCCAGCAGCTCTCGAGAGGGGGATACGCAGTATTTT. It yields the protein CASSSREGDTQYF. The variable domain in full, with the rest retrieved from reference TRBV7-2 and TRBJ2-3, is GAGVSQSPSNKVTEKGKDVELRCDPISGHTALYWYRQSLGQGLEFLIYFQGNSAPDKSGLPSDRFSAERTGGSVSTLTIQRTQQEDSAVYLCASSSREGDTQYFGPGTRLTVL.

This chain joins TRBV7-2 and TRBJ1-1; D unresolved. The CDR3 has 13 residues. CDR1 is SGHTA and CDR2 is FQGNSA in the germline V gene. V was shortened by 6 bases and J by 2 bases, with 10 bases between the two germline ends. In nucleotides, the CDR3 is TGTGCCAGCAGTACCCAGAGAAACACTGAAGCTTTCTTT. Amino acid sequence: CASSTQRNTEAFF.

The CDR3 coding sequence is TGTGCCAGTAGTCCTACCGGGACAAGTGGCTACACCTTC. Translation: CASSPTGTSGYTF. V usage is TRBV19 and J usage is TRBJ1-2, with a weak D call TRBD1 (6 bases). Looked up from germline, CDR1 is LNHDA and CDR2 is SQIVND (reference sequence). Trimming left V 5 bases short and J 7 bases short, with 14 bases between. CDR3 length: 13 amino acids.

This clone was seen once. V and J are TRBV11-3 and TRBJ2-3; D is unresolved. Looked up from germline, CDR1 is SGHNT and CDR2 is YENEEA. V was clipped by 0 bases and J by 7 bases, with 5 bases between them. The CDR3 runs to 12 residues. CDR3 DNA sequence: TGTGCCAGCAGCTTAGATAGGAATACGCAGTATTTT. Protein: CASSLDRNTQYF.